Detailed here is one TCR beta chain. The entry originates in a study of OX40 agonist ivuxolimab in advanced cancers. The overall study: Patients got intravenous ivuxolimab at 0.01 to 10 mg/kg every 2 weeks. Anti-PD-1, anti-PD-L1 or anti-CTLA-4 therapy given earlier was allowed, and 40% had some.

The V end was cut by 4 bases, the J end by 8 bases, with 26 bases between. Germline V gives CDR1 SGHDN, CDR2 FVKESK. The CDR3 length is 17 residues. Clones were read by immunoSEQ multiplex PCR, and TCRdb kept only the in-frame ones, dropping some. The sample records roughly 67,000 clones, 88% being singletons. The study sampled blood at baseline, cycle 4 day 1, and cycle 7 day 1. The starting material was CD4+ or CD8+ T cells sorted from blood, obtained in a trial of the OX40 agonist ivuxolimab. The TCR originated in an adult with an advanced solid tumor such as melanoma, head and neck, liver or kidney cancer. J is TRBJ1-2 and V is TRBV14; D might be TRBD1 (6 bases). CDR3 sequence (DNA): TGTGCCAGCAGCCCAAGTCAAATCGCGGGGACACCTGACGGCTACACCTTC. The encoded protein is CASSPSQIAGTPDGYTF.